This passage covers 16 T cell receptor beta chains from one sample sequenced in a study of human T cells and chemical hapten exposure. TCRdb re-analysed the RACE reads in MiXCR, keeping a single row per CDR3 protein. This repertoire shows under 100,000 distinct CDR3 sequences, 6.5% to 10% found once; its top ten account for about 2.5%. Time point indicated: pre-sensitization, week 0. This sample's treatment: therapeutic diphenylcyclopropenone sensitization with weekly scalp DPC. The starting material was whole blood, obtained in connection with sensitization to the hapten diphenylcyclopropenone (DPC). These receptors all stem from a man between 35 and 55 years old with alopecia areata. Some clones in this sample may be carry-over from other donors' samples.

This clonotype was detected ten times or more. This chain links TRBV29-1 with TRBJ2-1, with TRBD2 identical over 16 bases. Germline CDR1 SQVTM, CDR2 ANQGSEA. The length of the CDR3 is 16 residues. V lost 6 bases to trimming and J lost 4 bases; unmatched junction nucleotides: 6. The CDR3 DNA sequence: TGCAGCGTAACCGGGACTAGCGGGGGGGGATACAATGAGCAGTTCTTC. Translation gives CSVTGTSGGGYNEQFF.

V usage is TRBV6-2 or TRBV6-3 and J usage is TRBJ2-6; D is unresolved. Trimming stripped 5 bases from V and 4 bases from J, with 3 bases between. The CDR3 runs 12 residues. Looked up from germline, CDR1 is MNHEY and CDR2 is SVGEGT. This CDR3 is CASSGGANVLTF. The CDR3 DNA sequence: TGTGCCAGCAGTGGGGGGGCCAACGTCCTGACTTTC.

This clonotype was found many times. This chain connects TRBV12-3 or TRBV12-4 to TRBJ2-3; TRBD2 matches 10 bases. There are 17 residues in the CDR3. V shed 1 base and J 6 bases; nucleotides not matched to a gene: 10. The CDR3 DNA reads as TGTGCCAGCAGTTTAGAAAGGCTAGCGGGAGCGTCGGATACGCAGTATTTT. Amino acids: CASSLERLAGASDTQYF.

V and J are TRBV3-1 and TRBJ2-1, with 9 nucleotides matching TRBD2. CDR1 and CDR2 from the germline V gene are LGHDT and YNNKEL (reference sequence). The length of the CDR3 is 15 residues. The trim removed 4 bases at V and 4 bases at J, leaving 5 bases unmatched. The CDR3 DNA is TGTGCCAGCAGCCGCGAGACTAGCGGTTACAATGAGCAGTTCTTC. It translates to CASSRETSGYNEQFF.

This clonotype came up many times. V and J are TRBV5-4 and TRBJ2-5; weak D call: TRBD2 (6 bases). There are 15 residues in the CDR3. V shed 3 bases and J shed 2 bases, with 14 bases lying between them. Germline V gene lookup returns CDR1 SGHNT and CDR2 YYREEE (reference sequence). The CDR3 region is CASSSGGALQETQYF. CDR3 bases: TGTGCCAGCAGCTCCGGGGGAGCCCTACAAGAGACCCAGTACTTC.

This clonotype was seen ten or more times. CDR3 DNA sequence: TGTGCCAGCAGTTGGGCGGGTAACAATGAGCAGTTCTTC. This codes for CASSWAGNNEQFF. V is TRBV6-2 or TRBV6-3 and J is TRBJ2-1; D perhaps matches TRBD2 (5 bases). CDR1 MNHEY and CDR2 SVGEGT come from the germline V gene. The CDR3 totals 13 residues. V was cut by 4 bases and J by 5 bases, with 9 bases left in between.

V is TRBV6-2 or TRBV6-3 and J is TRBJ2-1, with 10 positions matching TRBD1. This CDR3 is 15 amino acids long. Per the germline V gene, CDR1 is MNHEY and CDR2 is SVGEGT. Trimming cost V 7 bases and J 5 bases; bases outside gene matches: 8. The CDR3 bases are TGTGCCAGCACCCCCCGGGACAGGGGAAACAATGAGCAGTTCTTC. This gives the protein CASTPRDRGNNEQFF.

This clonotype was detected many times. The chain is built from TRBV29-1 and TRBJ2-7; a weak D match, TRBD1 (6 bases). The ends were cut back, 6 bases at V and 4 bases at J, with 10 bases in the middle. This CDR3 has 11 residues. Germline CDR1 is SQVTM and CDR2 is ANQGSEA. CDR3 sequence reads: CSVTTGYEQYF. The CDR3 DNA is TGCAGCGTGACCACAGGGTACGAGCAGTACTTC.

In this sample, this clonotype turned up many times. The CDR3 sequence: CASSLLWGGYEQYF. DNA for the CDR3: TGTGCCAGCAGTTTATTGTGGGGGGGCTACGAGCAGTACTTC. This rearrangement joins TRBV27 to TRBJ2-7; TRBD2 aligns across 7 bases. J lost 3 bases, V lost 1 base, and 3 bases had no gene match. The CDR3 has 14 residues. CDR1 and CDR2 (germline): MNHEY, SMNVEV (reference sequence).

J is TRBJ2-2 and V is TRBV5-4, with 12 bases fitting TRBD2. The CDR3 is made up of 16 amino acids. The junction had 5 bases not matched to a gene; V was cut back by 2 bases and J by 6 bases. Germline loops: CDR1 SGHNT, CDR2 YYREEE (reference sequence). CDR3 residues: CASSFWLAGGAGELFF. In DNA, the CDR3 is TGTGCCAGCAGCTTTTGGCTAGCGGGAGGGGCCGGGGAGCTGTTTTTT.

Points on this clonotype: This clone may be a read error of a much larger clone one base away. DNA of the CDR3: TGTGCCAGCAGTTTCGGCTCATTCCAAGAGACCCAGTGCTTC. It translates to CASSFGSFQETQCF. This chain joins TRBV12-3 or TRBV12-4 and TRBJ2-5; D remains unclear. The length of the CDR3 is 14 residues.

As regards this clonotype: Just one base apart from a much larger clone, this may be a read error. The V gene is TRBV28, the J gene TRBJ2-5, with 7 bases lining up with TRBD2. Germline CDR1 and CDR2: MDHEN and SYDVKM. The CDR3 consists of 14 residues. CDR3 sequence: CASSLPGLKETKYF. In DNA form, the CDR3 reads TGTGCCAGCAGCTTACCGGGACTAAAAGAGACCAAGTACTTC.

This clonotype was recorded many times. V usage is TRBV7-9 and J usage is TRBJ2-3; no clear D gene. This CDR3 region has 15 residues. Germline V gene lookup returns CDR1 SEHNR and CDR2 FQNEAQ (reference sequence). V gave up 5 bases and J gave up 2 bases, with 14 bases separating them. CDR3 sequence (DNA): TGTGCCAGCAGCCGCAGTTTAGGAGCCACAGATACGCAGTATTTT. Residues: CASSRSLGATDTQYF.

The CDR3: CASSIQGRETQYF. The DNA of the CDR3 is TGTGCCAGCAGCATTCAGGGGCGGGAGACCCAGTACTTC. The chain has TRBV3-1 and TRBJ2-5; TRBD1 is a possible D gene (6 bases). Trimming stripped 5 bases from V and 5 bases from J, with 12 bases between. This CDR3 has 13 amino acids. The V gene's germline CDR1 is LGHDT and CDR2 YNNKEL (reference sequence).

This clonotype occurred a few times. In DNA form, the CDR3 reads TGCAGCGTTGCGGGACAGGGGGGACATTATGAGCAGTTCTTC. It is translated as CSVAGQGGHYEQFF. The genes are TRBV29-1 and TRBJ2-1; 11 bases map to TRBD1. The J segment lost 8 bases and the V segment lost 4 bases, leaving 7 bases of the junction unmatched. Germline V CDR1 and CDR2: SQVTM, ANQGSEA. The CDR3 covers 14 residues.

This clonotype was seen many times. The chain uses TRBV10-3 and TRBJ2-5, with TRBD2 matching 8 bases. J gave up 1 base and V 0 bases, and 4 bases lay outside the gene matches. This CDR3 is built from 16 residues. The germline V gene has CDR1 ENHRY and CDR2 SYGVKD. This chain's CDR3 is CAISESLTSAQETQYF. CDR3 coding DNA: TGTGCCATCAGTGAGTCCCTGACTAGCGCCCAAGAGACCCAGTACTTC.